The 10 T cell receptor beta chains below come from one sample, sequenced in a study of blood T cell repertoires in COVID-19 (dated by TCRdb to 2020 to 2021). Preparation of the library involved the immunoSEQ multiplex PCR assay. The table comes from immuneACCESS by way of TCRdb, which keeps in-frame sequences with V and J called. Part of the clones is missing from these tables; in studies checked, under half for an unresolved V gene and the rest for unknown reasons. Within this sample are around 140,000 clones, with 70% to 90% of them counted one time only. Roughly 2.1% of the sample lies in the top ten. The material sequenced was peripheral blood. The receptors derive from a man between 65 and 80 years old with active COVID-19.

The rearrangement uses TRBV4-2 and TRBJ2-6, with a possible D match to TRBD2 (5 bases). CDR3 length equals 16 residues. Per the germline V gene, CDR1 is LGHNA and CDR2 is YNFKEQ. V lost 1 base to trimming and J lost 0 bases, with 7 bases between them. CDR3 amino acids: CASSQGEFSGANVLTF. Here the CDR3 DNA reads TGTGCCAGCAGCCAAGGGGAGTTCTCTGGGGCCAACGTCCTGACTTTC.

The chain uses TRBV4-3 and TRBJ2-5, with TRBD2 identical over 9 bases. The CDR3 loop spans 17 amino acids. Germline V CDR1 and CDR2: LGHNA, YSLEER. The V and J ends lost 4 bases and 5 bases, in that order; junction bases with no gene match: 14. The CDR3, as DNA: TGCGCCAGCAGCCCGGGTCGCGGGAGGGCCTCCCTGGAGACCCAGTACTTC. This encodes CASSPGRGRASLETQYF.

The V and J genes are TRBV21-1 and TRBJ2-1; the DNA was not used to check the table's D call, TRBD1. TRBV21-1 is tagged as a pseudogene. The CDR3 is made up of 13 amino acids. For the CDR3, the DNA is TGTGCCAGCAGCAGGGGGGACAGCCATGAGCAGTTCTTC. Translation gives CASSRGDSHEQFF.

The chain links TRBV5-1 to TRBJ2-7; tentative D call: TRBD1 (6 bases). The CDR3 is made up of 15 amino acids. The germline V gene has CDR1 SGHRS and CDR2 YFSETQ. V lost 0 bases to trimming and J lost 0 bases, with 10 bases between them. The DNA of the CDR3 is TGCGCCAGCAGCTTGGGGCAGGGGACCTCCTACGAGCAGTACTTC. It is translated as CASSLGQGTSYEQYF.

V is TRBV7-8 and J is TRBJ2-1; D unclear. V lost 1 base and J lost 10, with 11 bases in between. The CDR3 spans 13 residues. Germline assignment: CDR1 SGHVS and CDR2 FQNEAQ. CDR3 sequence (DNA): TGTGCCAGCAGCTTAGGCGGAGTCTCCGAGCAGTTCTTC. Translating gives CASSLGGVSEQFF. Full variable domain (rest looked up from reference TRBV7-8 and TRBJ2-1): GAGVSQSPRYKVAKRGQDVALRCDPISGHVSLFWYQQALGQGPEFLTYFQNEAQLDKSGLPSDRFFAERPEGSVSTLKIQRTQQEDSAVYLCASSLGGVSEQFFGPGTRLTVL.

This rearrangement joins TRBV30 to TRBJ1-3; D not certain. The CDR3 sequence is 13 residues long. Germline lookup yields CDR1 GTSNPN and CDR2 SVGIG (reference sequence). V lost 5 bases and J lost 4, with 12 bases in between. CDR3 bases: TGTGCCTGGGACCATCAGGCCGGAAACACCATATATTTT. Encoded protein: CAWDHQAGNTIYF.

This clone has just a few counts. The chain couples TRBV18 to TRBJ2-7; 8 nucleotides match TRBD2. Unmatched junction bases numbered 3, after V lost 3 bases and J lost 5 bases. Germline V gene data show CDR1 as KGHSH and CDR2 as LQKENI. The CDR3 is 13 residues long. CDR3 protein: CASSPSGSDEQYF. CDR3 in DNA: TGTGCCAGCTCACCCAGCGGGAGCGACGAGCAGTACTTC.

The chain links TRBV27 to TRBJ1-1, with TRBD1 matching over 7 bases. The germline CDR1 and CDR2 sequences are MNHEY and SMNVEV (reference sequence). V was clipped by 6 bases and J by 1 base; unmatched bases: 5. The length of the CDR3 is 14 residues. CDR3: CASRRTGKNTEAFF. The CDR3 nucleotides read TGTGCCAGCAGAAGGACAGGAAAGAACACTGAAGCTTTCTTT.

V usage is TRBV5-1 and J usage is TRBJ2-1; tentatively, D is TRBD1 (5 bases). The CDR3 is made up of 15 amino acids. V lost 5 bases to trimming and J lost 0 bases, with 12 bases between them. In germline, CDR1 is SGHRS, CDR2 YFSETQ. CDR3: CASSSRQTSYNEQFF. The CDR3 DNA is TGCGCCAGCAGTTCAAGACAGACCTCCTACAATGAGCAGTTCTTC.

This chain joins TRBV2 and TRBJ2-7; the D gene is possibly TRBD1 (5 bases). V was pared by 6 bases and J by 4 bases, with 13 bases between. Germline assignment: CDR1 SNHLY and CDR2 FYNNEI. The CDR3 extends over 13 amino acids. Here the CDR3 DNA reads TGTGCCAGCAGCCACCCGGACATTTACGAGCAGTACTTC. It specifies CASSHPDIYEQYF. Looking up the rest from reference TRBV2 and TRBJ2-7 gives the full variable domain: EPEVTQTPSHQVTQMGQEVILRCVPISNHLYFYWYRQILGQKVEFLVSFYNNEISEKSEIFDDQFSVERPDGSNFTLKIRSTKLEDSAMYFCASSHPDIYEQYFGPGTRLTVT.